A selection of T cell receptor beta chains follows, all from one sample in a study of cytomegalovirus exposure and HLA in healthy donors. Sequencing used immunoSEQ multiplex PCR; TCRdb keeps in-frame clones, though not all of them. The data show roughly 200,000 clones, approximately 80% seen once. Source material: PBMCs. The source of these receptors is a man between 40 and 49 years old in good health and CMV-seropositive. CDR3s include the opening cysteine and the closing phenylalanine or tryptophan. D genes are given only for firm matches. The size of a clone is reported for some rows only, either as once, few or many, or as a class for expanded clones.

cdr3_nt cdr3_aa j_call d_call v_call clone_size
TGTGCCAGCAGCAGAAGGCAGACAGGGATGGACGAGCAGTACTTC CASSRRQTGMDEQYF TRBJ2-7 TRBD1 TRBV9 NA
TGTGCCAGCGGCACAAGCTCCTACAATGAGCAGTTCTTC CASGTSSYNEQFF TRBJ2-1 NA TRBV11-3 NA
TGTGCCAGCAGTTCTGGACTAGCCCCCGCGAACACCGGGGAGCTGTTTTTT CASSSGLAPANTGELFF TRBJ2-2 TRBD2 TRBV28 NA
TGTGCCAGCTGCTCTCGGGTGAACACTGAAGCTTTCTTT CASCSRVNTEAFF TRBJ1-1 NA TRBV6-1 few
TGTGCCAGCAGTTTGGGGACTAGCGGGGACTGGGGAGATACGCAGTATTTT CASSLGTSGDWGDTQYF TRBJ2-3 TRBD2 TRBV27 NA
TGTGCCAGCAGCGGTAAGGACAGCTATGAAGCTTTCTTT CASSGKDSYEAFF TRBJ1-1 NA TRBV7-9 NA
TGTGCCAGCAGTCAACCGGGACAGGGAGCGGGTCAGCCCCAGCATTTT CASSQPGQGAGQPQHF TRBJ1-5 TRBD1 TRBV28 NA
TGTGCCAGTAGTATCCAGGGGAGCGGTTCCTACAATGAGCAGTTCTTC CASSIQGSGSYNEQFF TRBJ2-1 NA TRBV19 NA
TGTGCCAGCAGCCAAGCGGCGCGGGAGAGGTACAATGAGCAGTTCTTC CASSQAARERYNEQFF TRBJ2-1 TRBD2 TRBV4-2 NA
TGTGCCAGTTCCGGGAGGACCAGCACAGATACGCAGTATTTT CASSGRTSTDTQYF TRBJ2-3 TRBD2 TRBV6-1 NA
TGTGCCAGCCTCGGGGGGTATACGCAGTATTTT CASLGGYTQYF TRBJ2-3 TRBD2 TRBV27 few
TGTGCCAGCAGTTCAACAGGGGTCTATGGCTACACCTTC CASSSTGVYGYTF TRBJ1-2 TRBD1 TRBV6-1 once
TGTGCCAGCAGTTTACAGGGGGCGGAGACCCAGTACTTC CASSLQGAETQYF TRBJ2-5 TRBD1 TRBV27 NA